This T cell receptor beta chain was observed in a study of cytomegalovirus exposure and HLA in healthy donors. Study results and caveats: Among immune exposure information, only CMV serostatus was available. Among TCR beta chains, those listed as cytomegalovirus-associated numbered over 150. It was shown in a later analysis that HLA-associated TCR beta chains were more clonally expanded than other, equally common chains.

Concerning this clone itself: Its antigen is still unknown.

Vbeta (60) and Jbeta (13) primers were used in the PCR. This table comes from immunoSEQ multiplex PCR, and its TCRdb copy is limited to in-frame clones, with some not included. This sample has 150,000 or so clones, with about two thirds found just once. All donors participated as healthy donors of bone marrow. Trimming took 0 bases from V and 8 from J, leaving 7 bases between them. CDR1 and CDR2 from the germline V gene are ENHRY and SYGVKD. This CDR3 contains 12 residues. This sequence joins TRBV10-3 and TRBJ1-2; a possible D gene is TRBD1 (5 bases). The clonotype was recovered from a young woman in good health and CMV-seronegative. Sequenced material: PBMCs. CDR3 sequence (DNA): TGTGCCATCAGTGAGTCCCAGGGCGGCTACACCTTC. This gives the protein CAISESQGGYTF.